This T cell receptor (beta chain) was retrieved from a study of spatial heterogeneity in lung cancer. This sample's time point: sample taken at primary tumor resection. The input material, whole RNA from tumor, nontumor lung or frozen PBMC, was sequenced unsorted. TCRdb reprocessed the 5' RACE reads with MiXCR, giving one entry per CDR3 protein. The sample holds about 40,000 distinct CDR3 sequences, around 5% seen once. This clonotype has only a few counts. Deletions cut 0 bases from V and 7 bases from J, with 21 bases between. Per the germline V gene, CDR1 is MGHRA and CDR2 is YSYEKL. The CDR3 has 18 residues.

The sequence came from a female donor with early-stage non-small cell lung cancer. V and J are TRBV4-1 and TRBJ1-4, with D tentatively TRBD1 (6 bases). Sample: PBMCs, taken at surgery. DNA for the CDR3: TGCGCCAGCAGCCAAGAATCGGCAGGGGCAGGGTTAGGTGAAAAACTGTTTTTT. This gives the protein CASSQESAGAGLGEKLFF.